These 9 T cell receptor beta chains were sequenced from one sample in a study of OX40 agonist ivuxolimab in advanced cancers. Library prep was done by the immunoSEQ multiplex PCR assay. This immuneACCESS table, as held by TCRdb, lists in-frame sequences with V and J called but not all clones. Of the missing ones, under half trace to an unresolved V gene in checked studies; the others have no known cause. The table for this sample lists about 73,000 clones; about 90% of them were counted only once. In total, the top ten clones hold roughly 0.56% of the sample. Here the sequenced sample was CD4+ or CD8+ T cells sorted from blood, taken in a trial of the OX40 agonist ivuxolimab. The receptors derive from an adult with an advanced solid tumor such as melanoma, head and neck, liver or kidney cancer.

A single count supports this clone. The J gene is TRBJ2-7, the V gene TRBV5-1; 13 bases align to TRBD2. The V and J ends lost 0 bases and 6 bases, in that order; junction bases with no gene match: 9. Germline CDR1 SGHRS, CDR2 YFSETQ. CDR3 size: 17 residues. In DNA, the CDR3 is TGCGCCAGCAGCTTGGGAACTAGCGGGAGGGCCGCTGGCGAGCAGTACTTC. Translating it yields CASSLGTSGRAAGEQYF.

CDR3 loop: CSVEDHDREQFF. The CDR3, as DNA: TGCAGCGTTGAAGACCACGACAGGGAGCAGTTCTTC. The chain recombines TRBV29-1 with TRBJ2-1, with D possibly TRBD1 on 6 matching bases. V was cut by 0 bases and J by 10 bases, with 10 bases left in between. The CDR3 loop spans 12 amino acids. Looked up from germline, CDR1 is SQVTM and CDR2 is ANQGSEA.

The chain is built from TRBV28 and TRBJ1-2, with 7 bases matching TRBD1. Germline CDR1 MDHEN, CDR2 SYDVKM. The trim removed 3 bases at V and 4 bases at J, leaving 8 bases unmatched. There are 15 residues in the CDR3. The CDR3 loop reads CASSLRGLSGYGYTF. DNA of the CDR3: TGTGCCAGCAGTTTGAGGGGGCTATCTGGCTATGGCTACACCTTC.

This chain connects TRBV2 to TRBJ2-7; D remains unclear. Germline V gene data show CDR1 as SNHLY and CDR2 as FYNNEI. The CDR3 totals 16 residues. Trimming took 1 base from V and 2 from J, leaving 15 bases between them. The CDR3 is CASSEDGLGWPYEQYF. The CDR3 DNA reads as TGTGCCAGCAGTGAAGATGGTTTAGGGTGGCCCTACGAGCAGTACTTC. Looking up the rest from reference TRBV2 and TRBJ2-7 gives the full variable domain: EPEVTQTPSHQVTQMGQEVILRCVPISNHLYFYWYRQILGQKVEFLVSFYNNEISEKSEIFDDQFSVERPDGSNFTLKIRSTKLEDSAMYFCASSEDGLGWPYEQYFGPGTRLTVT.

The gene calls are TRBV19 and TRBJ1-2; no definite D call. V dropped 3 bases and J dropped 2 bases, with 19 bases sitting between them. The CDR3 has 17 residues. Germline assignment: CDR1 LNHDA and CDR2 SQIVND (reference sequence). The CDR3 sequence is CASSIALARTLNYGYTF. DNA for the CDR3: TGTGCCAGTAGTATCGCTCTGGCCCGGACCTTAAACTATGGCTACACCTTC. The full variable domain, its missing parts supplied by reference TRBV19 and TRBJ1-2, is DGGITQSPKYLFRKEGQNVTLSCEQNLNHDAMYWYRQDPGQGLRLIYYSQIVNDFQKGDIAEGYSVSREKKESFPLTVTSAQKNPTAFYLCASSIALARTLNYGYTFGSGTRLTVV.

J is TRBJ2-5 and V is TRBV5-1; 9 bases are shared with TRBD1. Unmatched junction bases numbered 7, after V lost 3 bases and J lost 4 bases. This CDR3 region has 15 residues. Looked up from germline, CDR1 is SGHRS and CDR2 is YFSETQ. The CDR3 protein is CASSSEGTGRETQYF. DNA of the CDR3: TGCGCCAGCAGCTCGGAAGGGACAGGGCGAGAGACCCAGTACTTC.

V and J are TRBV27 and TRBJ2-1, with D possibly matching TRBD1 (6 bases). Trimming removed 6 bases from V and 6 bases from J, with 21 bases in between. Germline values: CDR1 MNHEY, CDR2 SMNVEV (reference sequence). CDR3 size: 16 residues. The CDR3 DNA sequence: TGTGCCAGCAGCTTTATCGGCAGGGGTGTTAGCAATGAGCAGTTCTTC. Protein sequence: CASSFIGRGVSNEQFF.

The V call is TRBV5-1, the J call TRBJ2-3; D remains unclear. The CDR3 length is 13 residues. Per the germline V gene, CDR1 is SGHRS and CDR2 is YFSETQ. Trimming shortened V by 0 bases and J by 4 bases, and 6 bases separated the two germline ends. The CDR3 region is CASSLGAPDTQYF. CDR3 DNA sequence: TGCGCCAGCAGCTTGGGAGCCCCAGATACGCAGTATTTT.

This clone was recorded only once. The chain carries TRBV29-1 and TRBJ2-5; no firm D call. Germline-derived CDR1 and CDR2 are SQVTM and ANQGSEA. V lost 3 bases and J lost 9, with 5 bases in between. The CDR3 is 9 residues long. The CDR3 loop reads CSVDPPQYF. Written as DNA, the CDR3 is TGCAGCGTTGATCCACCCCAGTACTTC.